Listed below are T cell receptor beta chains from one sample, sequenced in a study of blood T cell repertoires in COVID-19. Data came from immunoSEQ multiplex PCR; TCRdb stores just in-frame clones and leaves some out. The repertoire includes 150,000 to 200,000 clones, 70% to 90% of them detected once, and 7% to 10% sits in the top ten. The sample was peripheral blood. Receptor source: a man aged 45-60 years with active or convalescent COVID-19. Both conserved end residues are part of each CDR3. A D gene is named only where the DNA matches it firmly. Not every row has a clone size; where given, it reads once, few, many or a size class.

v_call	clone_size	d_call	j_call	cdr3_nt	cdr3_aa
TRBV7-2	.	TRBD2	TRBJ2-2	TGTGCCAGCAGCTTAGTAGGCGGGGGGGACACCGGGGAGCTGTTTTTT	CASSLVGGGDTGELFF
TRBV5-1	.	.	TRBJ2-1	TGCGCCAGCAGCTTCCCAGGGAGGAATGAGCAGTTCTTC	CASSFPGRNEQFF
TRBV29-1	.	.	TRBJ1-1	TGCAGCGTTGAAGAGGGCAGAGGGACTGAAGCTTTCTTT	CSVEEGRGTEAFF
TRBV18	.	TRBD1	TRBJ2-7	TGTGCCAGCTCCAGGGGGACGGAGCGGTACGAGCAGTACTTC	CASSRGTERYEQYF
TRBV19	.	.	TRBJ1-1	TGTGCCAGTAGTATCCGGGAAGGGCGCGGTTGGACTGAAGCTTTCTTT	CASSIREGRGWTEAFF
TRBV4-1	.	TRBD1	TRBJ2-1	TGCGCCAGCAGCCAAGATCTGAGAGGGGGCAGAGAGCAGTTCTTC	CASSQDLRGGREQFF
TRBV5-1	.	.	TRBJ2-5	TGCGCCAGCAGCTTGGCCGCAACGGGCGCGGGAGAGACCCAGTACTTC	CASSLAATGAGETQYF
TRBV19	once	TRBD1	TRBJ1-5	TGTGCCAGTAGTCTTTCGACAGGGTGGGGAAGCAATCAGCCCCAGCATTTT	CASSLSTGWGSNQPQHF
TRBV7-2	.	.	TRBJ1-5	TGTGCCAGCAGCTTAGGAGTGCTCAATCAGCCCCAGCATTTT	CASSLGVLNQPQHF
TRBV15	once	TRBD2	TRBJ2-7	TGTGCCACCAGCAGAGCCAGACTAGCGGGGACCTACGAGCAGTACTTC	CATSRARLAGTYEQYF
TRBV15	few	TRBD2	TRBJ2-3	TGTGCCACCAGCAGAGATTCGACCCTAGCGGGGGGGCTAACAGATACGCAGTATTTT	CATSRDSTLAGGLTDTQYF
TRBV5-5	once	TRBD1	TRBJ1-2	TGTGCCAGCAGCTTGGACCCCATGACAGGGGATGGCTACACCTTC	CASSLDPMTGDGYTF
TRBV9	.	TRBD2	TRBJ2-1	TGTGCCAGCAGCGTAGATCTAGCGGAATACAATGAGCAGTTCTTC	CASSVDLAEYNEQFF
TRBV5-6	once	.	TRBJ2-1	TGTGCCAGCAGCGGATGGGTGGGGGGGCTTGAGCAGTTCTTC	CASSGWVGGLEQFF
TRBV7-9	.	TRBD2	TRBJ2-2	TGTGCCAGCAGCTTGGGACTAGCGGGAGGAACGAACACCGGGGAGCTGTTTTTT	CASSLGLAGGTNTGELFF
TRBV11-2	.	.	TRBJ1-6	TGTGCCAGCAGAGACCCTAGCTCCTATAATTCACCCCTCCACTTT	CASRDPSSYNSPLHF
TRBV11-2	.	TRBD2	TRBJ2-1	TGTGCCAGCAGCTCAGTAGCGGGGGGAGCTTACAATGAGCAGTTCTTC	CASSSVAGGAYNEQFF
TRBV19	.	.	TRBJ1-2	TGTGCCAGTAGTACGCCAGGGGAGGGCTACACCTTC	CASSTPGEGYTF
TRBV6-1	.	.	TRBJ2-7	TGTGCCAGCAGTGAAGGACGGGGGGCGTTAAAAGAGCAGTACTTC	CASSEGRGALKEQYF
TRBV27	.	.	TRBJ1-4	TGTGCCAGCCGGAGTAATGAAAAACTGTTTTTT	CASRSNEKLFF
TRBV6-6	once	.	TRBJ1-1	TGTGCCAGCAGTTCCCTGAAGGGGAAAACTGAAGCTTTCTTT	CASSSLKGKTEAFF
TRBV6-5	.	.	TRBJ1-1	TGTGCCAGCAGGCGGGCCATGAACACTGAAGCTTTCTTT	CASRRAMNTEAFF
TRBV7-2	.	TRBD1	TRBJ2-2	TGTGCCAGCAGCCCAGGACAGGGGCGGACCGGGGAGCTGTTTTTT	CASSPGQGRTGELFF
TRBV27	.	TRBD1	TRBJ2-7	TGTGCCAGCAGTTTTAAAGGGGGCAATGCCCAATTTGGCTACGAGCAGTACTTC	CASSFKGGNAQFGYEQYF
TRBV30	.	.	TRBJ1-5	TGTGCCTGCGGTTGGGCAGACAATCAGCCCCAGCATTTT	CACGWADNQPQHF
TRBV7-9	.	TRBD2	TRBJ2-1	TGTGCCAGCAGCTTTCTAGCGGGAGATGAGCAGTTCTTC	CASSFLAGDEQFF
TRBV5-1	few	TRBD1	TRBJ2-7	TGCGCCAGCAGCTTGGGGCCCGGACAGGGAACTCACGAGCAGTACTTC	CASSLGPGQGTHEQYF
TRBV12-3/TRBV12-4	.	.	TRBJ2-7	TGTGCCAGCAGCCGCAGTTATTCCTACGAGCAGTACTTC	CASSRSYSYEQYF
TRBV6-1	.	TRBD1	TRBJ1-4	TGTGCCAGCAGTGAGGGACAGGCGGATGAAAAACTGTTTTTT	CASSEGQADEKLFF
TRBV7-2	.	.	TRBJ2-7	TGTGCCAGCAGCTCCCTGCCGCTTAGCTCCTACGAGCAGTACTTC	CASSSLPLSSYEQYF
TRBV6-5	.	TRBD1	TRBJ1-3	TGTGCCAGCAGGCCACAGGGGAACTCTGGAAACACCATATATTTT	CASRPQGNSGNTIYF
TRBV3-1/TRBV3-2	.	.	TRBJ1-5	TGTGCCAGCAGCCAAATGCAGAATAGCAATCAGCCCCAGCATTTT	CASSQMQNSNQPQHF
TRBV4-1	.	.	TRBJ2-7	TGCGCCAGCAGCCTCTCCGGGACTCTAAGCTCCTACGAGCAGTACTTC	CASSLSGTLSSYEQYF
TRBV18	.	TRBD2	TRBJ2-7	TGTGCCAGCTCCCGACTAGCGGGGGAACTCTACGAGCAGTACTTC	CASSRLAGELYEQYF
TRBV3-1/TRBV3-2	.	.	TRBJ2-1	TGTGCCAGCAGCTTCACCTCGCGGGGCGCCTACAATGAGCAGTTCTTC	CASSFTSRGAYNEQFF
TRBV24-1	.	.	TRBJ2-2	TGTGCCACCAGTGATCCCGGGACATACTCGAACACCGGGGAGCTGTTTTTT	CATSDPGTYSNTGELFF
TRBV15	.	.	TRBJ1-5	TGTGCCACCAGCAGGGCCAGAGGTCTAGAGAATCAGCCCCAGCATTTT	CATSRARGLENQPQHF
TRBV19	.	.	TRBJ2-4	TGTGCCAGTAGTACGGGAGTGGGCAAAAACATTCAGTACTTC	CASSTGVGKNIQYF
TRBV6-5	.	.	TRBJ1-2	TGTGCCAGCAGGGACAGAGCTAACTATGGCTACACCTTC	CASRDRANYGYTF
TRBV11-2	.	.	TRBJ2-1	TGTGCCAGCAGCTGGGGTGGAGTGGCGGGCTCTAGCTCCTACAATGAGCAGTTCTTC	CASSWGGVAGSSSYNEQFF
TRBV19	.	TRBD1	TRBJ1-1	TGTGCCAGTATGGGGGACAGATACACTGAAGCTTTCTTT	CASMGDRYTEAFF
TRBV5-6	.	TRBD1	TRBJ1-6	TGTGCCAGCAGCGGCAGGGGGCTTAATTCACCCCTCCACTTT	CASSGRGLNSPLHF
TRBV10-3	.	.	TRBJ1-2	TGTGCCATCAGCGGGAGTCCAGGTTTAGGTCAGGACTCTGGCTACACCTTC	CAISGSPGLGQDSGYTF
TRBV30	.	TRBD1	TRBJ2-7	TGTGCCTGTACCGGGACAGGGGCAGACTACGAGCAGTACTTC	CACTGTGADYEQYF
TRBV9	.	TRBD2	TRBJ2-1	TGTGCCAGCAGCGTAGCTAGCGGAAACTACAATGAGCAGTTCTTC	CASSVASGNYNEQFF
TRBV5-1	.	TRBD1	TRBJ2-4	TGCGCCAGCAGCTTGGTTATGGGACAGGGGGCCAAAAACATTCAGTACTTC	CASSLVMGQGAKNIQYF
TRBV30	.	TRBD1	TRBJ2-7	TGTGCCTGGAGAAAAATGACAGGGTTCGGCCCAAACTCCTACGAGCAGTACTTC	CAWRKMTGFGPNSYEQYF
TRBV10-1	.	.	TRBJ1-1	TGCGCCAGCAGTGAGTCGAGGCCGAACACTGAAGCTTTCTTT	CASSESRPNTEAFF
TRBV29-1	.	TRBD2	TRBJ2-4	TGCAGCGTTGAAGATTGGCGGGGGGGAGCCAAAAACATTCAGTACTTC	CSVEDWRGGAKNIQYF
TRBV7-3	.	.	TRBJ1-1	TGTGCCAGCAGCCTAGGGGTGGGTACTGAAGCTTTCTTT	CASSLGVGTEAFF
TRBV3-1/TRBV3-2	.	.	TRBJ2-2	TGTGCCAGCAGCCAAGATTGGCGGGTTAACGGGGAGCTGTTTTTT	CASSQDWRVNGELFF
TRBV5-5	once	.	TRBJ2-2	TGTGCCAGCAGCTTGACACAGGCCTCGAACACCGGGGAGCTGTTTTTT	CASSLTQASNTGELFF
TRBV4-2	.	TRBD2	TRBJ2-2	TGTGCCAGCAGCCAAGCAGCGACTAGCGGCACCGGGGAGCTGTTTTTT	CASSQAATSGTGELFF
TRBV5-1	.	TRBD2	TRBJ2-7	TGCGCCAGCAGCGCGACTAGCGGTAGCTCCTACGAGCAGTACTTC	CASSATSGSSYEQYF
TRBV7-9	.	TRBD2	TRBJ2-5	TGTGCCAGCAGCTTAACTAGCGGGATAGAGACCCAGTACTTC	CASSLTSGIETQYF
TRBV6-5	.	TRBD1	TRBJ1-3	TGTGCCAGCAGTCCTCAGGGGGACACCATATATTTT	CASSPQGDTIYF
TRBV4-2	.	.	TRBJ2-7	TGTGCCAGCAGCCAGCCCCCCTGGGGGGGGCCCCTCTACGAGCAGTACTTC	CASSQPPWGGPLYEQYF
TRBV5-5	.	.	TRBJ1-3	TGTGCCAGCAGCTTGGAGTGGACATTTGGAAACACCATATATTTT	CASSLEWTFGNTIYF
TRBV10-1	many	.	TRBJ2-6	TGCGCCAGCAGTGAAAGGTTGGGGCCTGGGGCCAACGTCCTGACTTTC	CASSERLGPGANVLTF
TRBV11-1	.	.	TRBJ2-5	TGTGCCAGCAGCTTTGCAGGGGTGGAGACCCAGTACTTC	CASSFAGVETQYF